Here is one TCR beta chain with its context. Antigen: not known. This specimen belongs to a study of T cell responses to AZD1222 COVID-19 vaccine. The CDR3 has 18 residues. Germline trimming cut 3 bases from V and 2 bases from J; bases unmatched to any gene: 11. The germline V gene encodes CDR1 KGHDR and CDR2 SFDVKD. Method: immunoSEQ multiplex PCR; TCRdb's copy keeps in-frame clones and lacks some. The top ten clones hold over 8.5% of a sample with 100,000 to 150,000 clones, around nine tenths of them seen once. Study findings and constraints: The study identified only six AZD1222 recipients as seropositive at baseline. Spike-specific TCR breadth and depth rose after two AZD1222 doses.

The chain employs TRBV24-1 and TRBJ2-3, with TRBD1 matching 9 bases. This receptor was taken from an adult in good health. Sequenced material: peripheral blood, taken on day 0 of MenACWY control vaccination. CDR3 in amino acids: CATSDPLTGTGFTDTQYF. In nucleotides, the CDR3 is TGTGCCACCAGTGATCCCCTGACCGGGACAGGGTTCACAGATACGCAGTATTTT.